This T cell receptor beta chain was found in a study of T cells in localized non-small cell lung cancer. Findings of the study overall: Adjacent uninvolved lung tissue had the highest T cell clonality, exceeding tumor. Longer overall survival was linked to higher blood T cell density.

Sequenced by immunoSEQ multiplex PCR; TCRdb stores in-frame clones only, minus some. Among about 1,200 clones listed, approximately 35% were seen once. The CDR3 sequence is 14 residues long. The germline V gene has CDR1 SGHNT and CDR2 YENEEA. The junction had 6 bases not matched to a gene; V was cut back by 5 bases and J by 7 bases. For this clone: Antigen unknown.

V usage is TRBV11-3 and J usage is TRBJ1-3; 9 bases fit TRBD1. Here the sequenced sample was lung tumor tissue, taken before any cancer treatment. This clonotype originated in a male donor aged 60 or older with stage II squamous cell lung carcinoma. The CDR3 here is CASSRPGTGNTIYF. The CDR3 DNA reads TGTGCCAGCAGCCGTCCCGGGACAGGGAACACCATATATTTT.